This T cell receptor beta chain is drawn from a study of T cell responses to AZD1222 COVID-19 vaccine. Measured with immunoSEQ multiplex PCR; TCRdb has only the in-frame clones, and not every one. The table records some 150,000 clones, roughly 94% of them present only once. Trimming cost V 6 bases and J 9 bases; bases outside gene matches: 1. There are 11 residues in the CDR3. The germline V gene has CDR1 MNHEY and CDR2 SMNVEV (reference sequence). The starting material was peripheral blood, obtained on day 0 of MenACWY control vaccination. V is TRBV27 and J is TRBJ2-1; 8 bases agree with TRBD1. The sequence derives from an adult in good health. CDR3 sequence (DNA): TGTGCCAGCAGGACAGGGGCTGAGCAGTTCTTC. This sequence encodes CASRTGAEQFF.